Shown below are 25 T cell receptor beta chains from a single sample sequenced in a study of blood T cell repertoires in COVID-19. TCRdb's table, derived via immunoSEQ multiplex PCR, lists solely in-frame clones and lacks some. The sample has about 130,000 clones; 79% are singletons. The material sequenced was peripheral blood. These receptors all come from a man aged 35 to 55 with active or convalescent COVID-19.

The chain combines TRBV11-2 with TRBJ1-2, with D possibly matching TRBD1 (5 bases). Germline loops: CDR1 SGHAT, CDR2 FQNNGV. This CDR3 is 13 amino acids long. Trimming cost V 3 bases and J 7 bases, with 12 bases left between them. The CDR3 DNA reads TGTGCCAGCAGCTTTTTTCAGGGCGGTGGCTACACCTTC. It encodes CASSFFQGGGYTF.

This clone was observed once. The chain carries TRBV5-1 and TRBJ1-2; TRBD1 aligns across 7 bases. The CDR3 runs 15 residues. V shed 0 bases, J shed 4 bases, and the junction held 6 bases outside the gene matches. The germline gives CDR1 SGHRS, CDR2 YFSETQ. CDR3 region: CASSLAAGGLYGYTF. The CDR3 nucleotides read TGCGCCAGCAGCTTGGCGGCAGGGGGGCTCTATGGCTACACCTTC.

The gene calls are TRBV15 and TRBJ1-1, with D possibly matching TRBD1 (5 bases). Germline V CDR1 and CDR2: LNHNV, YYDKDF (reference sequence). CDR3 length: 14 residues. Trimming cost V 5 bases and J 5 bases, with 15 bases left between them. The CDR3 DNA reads TGTGCCACCAGCGCCCTTGGGGAGGGGACTGAAGCTTTCTTT. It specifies CATSALGEGTEAFF.

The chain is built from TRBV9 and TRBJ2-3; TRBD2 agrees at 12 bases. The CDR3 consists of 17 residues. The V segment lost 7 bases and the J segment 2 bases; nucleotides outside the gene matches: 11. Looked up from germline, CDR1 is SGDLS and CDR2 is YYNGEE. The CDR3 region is CASGRITSGGHTDTQYF. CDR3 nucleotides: TGTGCCAGCGGTCGAATAACTAGCGGGGGGCACACAGATACGCAGTATTTT.

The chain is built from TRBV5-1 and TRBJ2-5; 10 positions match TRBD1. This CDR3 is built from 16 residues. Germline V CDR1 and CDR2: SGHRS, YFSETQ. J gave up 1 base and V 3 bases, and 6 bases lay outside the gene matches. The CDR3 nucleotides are TGCGCCAGCAGCTGGGCCGGGACAGGGGTCCAAGAGACCCAGTACTTC. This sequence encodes CASSWAGTGVQETQYF.

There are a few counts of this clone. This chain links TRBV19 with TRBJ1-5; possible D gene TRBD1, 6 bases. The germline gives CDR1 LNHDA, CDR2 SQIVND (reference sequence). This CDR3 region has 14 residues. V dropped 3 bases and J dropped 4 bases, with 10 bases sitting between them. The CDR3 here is CASSITGSNQPQHF. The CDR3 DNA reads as TGTGCCAGTAGTATTACAGGGTCAAATCAGCCCCAGCATTTT.

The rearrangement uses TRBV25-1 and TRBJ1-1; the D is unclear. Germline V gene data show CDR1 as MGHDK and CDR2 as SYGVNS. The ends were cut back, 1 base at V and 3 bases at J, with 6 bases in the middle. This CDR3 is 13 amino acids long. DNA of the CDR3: TGTGCCAGCAGTGAATCAGACTACACTGAAGCTTTCTTT. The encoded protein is CASSESDYTEAFF.

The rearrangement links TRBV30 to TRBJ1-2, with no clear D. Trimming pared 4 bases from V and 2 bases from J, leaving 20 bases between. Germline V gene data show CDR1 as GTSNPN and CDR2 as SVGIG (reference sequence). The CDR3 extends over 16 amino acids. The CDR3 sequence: CAWNSRVPTRNYGYTF. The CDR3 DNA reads TGTGCCTGGAATAGCCGCGTACCAACGCGAAACTATGGCTACACCTTC.

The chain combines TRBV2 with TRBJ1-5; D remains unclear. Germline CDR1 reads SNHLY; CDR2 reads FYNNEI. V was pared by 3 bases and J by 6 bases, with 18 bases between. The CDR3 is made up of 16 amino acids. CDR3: CASSEVTLGGRQPQHF. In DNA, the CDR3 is TGTGCCAGCAGTGAGGTGACTCTCGGCGGGCGTCAGCCCCAGCATTTT.

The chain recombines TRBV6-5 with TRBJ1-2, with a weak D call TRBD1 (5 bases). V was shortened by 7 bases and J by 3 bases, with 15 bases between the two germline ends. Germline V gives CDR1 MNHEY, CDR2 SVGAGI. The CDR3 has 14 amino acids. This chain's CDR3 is CASTSGGGDYGYTF. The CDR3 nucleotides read TGTGCCAGCACCTCCGGTGGGGGGGACTATGGCTACACCTTC.

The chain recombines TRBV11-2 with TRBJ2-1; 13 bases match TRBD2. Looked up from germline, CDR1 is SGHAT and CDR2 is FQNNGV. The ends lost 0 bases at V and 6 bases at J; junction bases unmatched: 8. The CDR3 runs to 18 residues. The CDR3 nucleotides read TGTGCCAGCAGCTTAGAATTCCGGACTAGCGGGGGCGGCAATGAGCAGTTCTTC. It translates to CASSLEFRTSGGGNEQFF.

CDR3 amino acids: CASSLDQWGTSGTDTQYF. Here the CDR3 DNA reads TGTGCCAGCAGCTTAGATCAGTGGGGGACTAGCGGTACAGATACGCAGTATTTT. The chain is built from TRBV11-2 and TRBJ2-3; 11 bases fit TRBD2. CDR1 and CDR2 (germline): SGHAT, FQNNGV. This CDR3 is built from 18 residues. V trimming: 0 bases; J trimming: 3 bases; junction bases outside the gene matches: 8. Looking up the rest from reference TRBV11-2 and TRBJ2-3 gives the full variable domain: EAGVAQSPRYKIIEKRQSVAFWCNPISGHATLYWYQQILGQGPKLLIQFQNNGVVDDSQLPKDRFSAERLKGVDSTLKIQPAKLEDSAVYLCASSLDQWGTSGTDTQYFGPGTRLTVL.

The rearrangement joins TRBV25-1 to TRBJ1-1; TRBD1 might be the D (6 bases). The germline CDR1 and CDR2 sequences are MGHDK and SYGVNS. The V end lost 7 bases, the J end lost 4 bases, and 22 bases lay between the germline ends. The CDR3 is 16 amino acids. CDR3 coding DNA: TGTGCCAGCACCCACAGGGTAGGCGTCTCCGGCACTGAAGCTTTCTTT. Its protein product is CASTHRVGVSGTEAFF.

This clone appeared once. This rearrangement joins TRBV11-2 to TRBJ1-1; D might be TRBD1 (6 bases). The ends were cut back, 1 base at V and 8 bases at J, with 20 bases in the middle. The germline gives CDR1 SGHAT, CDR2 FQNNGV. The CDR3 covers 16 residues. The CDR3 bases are TGTGCCAGCAGCTTAGGAGGTCGTGGGGGCGCGAGGGAAGCTTTCTTT. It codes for CASSLGGRGGAREAFF.

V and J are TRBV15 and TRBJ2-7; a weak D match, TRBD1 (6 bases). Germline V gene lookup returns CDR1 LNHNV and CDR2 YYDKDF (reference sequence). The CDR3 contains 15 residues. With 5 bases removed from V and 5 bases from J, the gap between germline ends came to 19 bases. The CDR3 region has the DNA TGTGCCACCAGCTTCCCCGGGACATGGACCCACGAGCAGTACTTC. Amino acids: CATSFPGTWTHEQYF.

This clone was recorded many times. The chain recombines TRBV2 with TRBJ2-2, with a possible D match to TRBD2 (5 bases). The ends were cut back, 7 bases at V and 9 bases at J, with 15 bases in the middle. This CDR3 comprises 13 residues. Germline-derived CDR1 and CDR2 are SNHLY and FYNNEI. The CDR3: CASTGGSGRELFF. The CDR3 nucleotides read TGTGCCAGCACTGGTGGGAGTGGTCGGGAGCTGTTTTTT.

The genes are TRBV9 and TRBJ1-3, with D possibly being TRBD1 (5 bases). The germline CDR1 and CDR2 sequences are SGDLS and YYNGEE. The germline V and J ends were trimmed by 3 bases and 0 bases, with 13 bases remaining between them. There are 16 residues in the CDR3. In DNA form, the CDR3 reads TGTGCCAGCAGCGCTAAGGGGCAGTACTCTGGAAACACCATATATTTT. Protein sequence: CASSAKGQYSGNTIYF.

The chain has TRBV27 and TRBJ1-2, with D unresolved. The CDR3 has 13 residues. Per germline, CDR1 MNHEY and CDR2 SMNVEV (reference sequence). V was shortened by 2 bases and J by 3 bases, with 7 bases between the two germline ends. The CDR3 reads CASSLVADYGYTF. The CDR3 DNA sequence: TGTGCCAGCAGTTTAGTGGCAGACTATGGCTACACCTTC.

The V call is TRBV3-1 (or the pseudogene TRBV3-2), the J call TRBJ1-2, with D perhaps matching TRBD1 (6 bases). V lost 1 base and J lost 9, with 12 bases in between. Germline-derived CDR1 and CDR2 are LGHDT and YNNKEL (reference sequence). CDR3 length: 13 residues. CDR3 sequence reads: CASSQGQALRYTF. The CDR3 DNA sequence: TGTGCCAGCAGCCAAGGACAGGCCCTTCGCTACACCTTC.

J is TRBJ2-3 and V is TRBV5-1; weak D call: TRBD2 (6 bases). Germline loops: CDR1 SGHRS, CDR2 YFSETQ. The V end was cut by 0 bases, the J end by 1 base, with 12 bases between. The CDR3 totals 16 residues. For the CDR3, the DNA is TGCGCCAGCAGCTTGGTATCGGGGGAGGGCACAGATACGCAGTATTTT. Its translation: CASSLVSGEGTDTQYF.

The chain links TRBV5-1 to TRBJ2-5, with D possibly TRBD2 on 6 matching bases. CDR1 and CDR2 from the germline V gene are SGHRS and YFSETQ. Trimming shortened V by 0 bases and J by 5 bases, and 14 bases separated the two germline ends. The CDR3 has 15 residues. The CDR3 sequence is CASSLEGGGSETQYF. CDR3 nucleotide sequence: TGCGCCAGCAGCTTGGAAGGAGGAGGGTCGGAGACCCAGTACTTC. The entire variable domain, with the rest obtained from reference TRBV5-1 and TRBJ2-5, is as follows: KAGVTQTPRYLIKTRGQQVTLSCSPISGHRSVSWYQQTPGQGLQFLFEYFSETQRNKGNFPGRFSGRQFSNSRSEMNVSTLELGDSALYLCASSLEGGGSETQYFGPGTRLLVL.

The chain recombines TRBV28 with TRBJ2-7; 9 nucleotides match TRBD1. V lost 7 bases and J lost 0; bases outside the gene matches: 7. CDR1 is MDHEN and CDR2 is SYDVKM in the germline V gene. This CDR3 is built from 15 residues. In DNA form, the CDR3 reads TGTGCCAGCAAAAGCAGACAGGGGGGCTCCTACGAGCAGTACTTC. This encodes CASKSRQGGSYEQYF. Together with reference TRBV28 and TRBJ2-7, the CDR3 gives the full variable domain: DVKVTQSSRYLVKRTGEKVFLECVQDMDHENMFWYRQDPGLGLRLIYFSYDVKMKEKGDIPEGYSVSREKKERFSLILESASTNQTSMYLCASKSRQGGSYEQYFGPGTRLTVT.

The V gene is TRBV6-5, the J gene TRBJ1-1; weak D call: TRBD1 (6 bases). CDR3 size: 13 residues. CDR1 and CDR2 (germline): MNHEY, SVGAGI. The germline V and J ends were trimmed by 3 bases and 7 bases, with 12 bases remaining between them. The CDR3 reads CASSYGGGLEAFF. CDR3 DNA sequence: TGTGCCAGCAGTTATGGGGGGGGCCTTGAAGCTTTCTTT.

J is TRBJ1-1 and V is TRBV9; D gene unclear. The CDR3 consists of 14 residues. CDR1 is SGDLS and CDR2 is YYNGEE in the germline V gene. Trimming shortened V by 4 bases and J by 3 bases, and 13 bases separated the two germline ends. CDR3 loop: CASSNAWRDTEAFF. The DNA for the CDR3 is TGTGCCAGCAGCAACGCCTGGCGGGACACTGAAGCTTTCTTT.

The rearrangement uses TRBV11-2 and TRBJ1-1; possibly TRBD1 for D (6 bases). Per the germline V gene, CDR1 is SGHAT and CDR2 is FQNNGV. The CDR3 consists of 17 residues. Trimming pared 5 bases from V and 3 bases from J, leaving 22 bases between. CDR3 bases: TGTGCCAGCAGCCCCACAGGGAGCGGAATGCGGGACACTGAAGCTTTCTTT. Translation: CASSPTGSGMRDTEAFF.